Below are 9 T cell receptor beta chains sequenced from a single sample in a study of T cell repertoires in cytomegalovirus infection. Their specific antigens are unknown. TCRdb reanalysed the reads using MiXCR and keeps one entry per CDR3 protein. The sample yields about 700,000 distinct CDR3 sequences, around 30% seen once. The material was cultured PBMCs, obtained from culture after CMV antigen stimulation. Every receptor here comes from a human donor in good health (CMV status not recorded). Some clones in this sample may be carry-over from other donors' samples.

The genes are TRBV28 and TRBJ1-5; D is unclear. Germline CDR1 reads MDHEN; CDR2 reads SYDVKM. V was trimmed by 3 bases and J by 6 bases, leaving 15 bases between them. The CDR3 runs to 15 residues. CDR3 nucleotide sequence: TGTGCCAGCAGTTTTGGCAGGAGGTTGGGTCAGCCCCAGCATTTT. Encoded protein: CASSFGRRLGQPQHF.

This clonotype came up a few times. This rearrangement joins TRBV2 to TRBJ2-3, with 13 bases fitting TRBD2. CDR1 is SNHLY, CDR2 FYNNEI, per germline. The CDR3 has 16 residues. V was clipped by 7 bases and J by 3 bases; unmatched bases: 7. The CDR3 region is CASKYGLAGETDTQYF. The DNA for the CDR3 is TGTGCCAGCAAATACGGACTAGCGGGGGAGACAGATACGCAGTATTTT.

V gene TRBV28 combines with J gene TRBJ1-3, with TRBD1 matching 7 bases. Germline-derived CDR1 and CDR2 are MDHEN and SYDVKM. The CDR3 is made up of 16 amino acids. J was trimmed by 1 base and V by 5 bases; bases with no gene match: 8. CDR3 loop: CASSGGTASSGNTIYF. The CDR3 region has the DNA TGTGCCAGCAGTGGGGGGACAGCATCTTCTGGAAACACCATATATTTT.

This chain joins TRBV20-1 and TRBJ2-1; D is tentatively TRBD1 or TRBD2 (5 bases each). From germline, CDR1 is DFQATT and CDR2 SNEGSKA (reference sequence). V was clipped by 6 bases and J by 9 bases, with 24 bases between them. This CDR3 has 15 residues. Written as DNA, the CDR3 is TGCAGTGCGTCAAAATCGGGACCTAGAATATCTGAGCAGTTCTTC. It translates to CSASKSGPRISEQFF.

This clonotype was seen more than once but under ten times. The chain combines TRBV12-3 or TRBV12-4 with TRBJ2-7; D remains ambiguous. The CDR3 extends over 12 amino acids. V was trimmed by 3 bases and J by 3 bases, leaving 6 bases between them. CDR3 sequence: CASSFSIYEQYF. CDR3 nucleotides: TGTGCCAGCAGTTTTTCCATCTACGAGCAGTACTTC.

The rearrangement joins TRBV15 to TRBJ1-5; D is uncertain. The CDR3 consists of 12 residues. Germline V gene sequence: CDR1 LNHNV, CDR2 YYDKDF (reference sequence). V was pared by 1 base and J by 4 bases, with 2 bases between. CDR3 DNA sequence: TGTGCCACCAGCAGAGCTAATCAGCCCCAGCATTTT. As protein: CATSRANQPQHF.

The chain is built from TRBV6-2 or TRBV6-3 and TRBJ1-4; TRBD1 aligns across 8 bases. The CDR3 is made up of 16 amino acids. V lost 5 bases, J lost 5 bases, and 10 bases stayed unmatched. Germline V gene data show CDR1 as MNHEY and CDR2 as SVGEGT. The CDR3 DNA reads TGTGCCAGCAGTAAACTACCGGGACAGGCCAATGAAAAACTGTTTTTT. Translation gives CASSKLPGQANEKLFF.

The chain has TRBV11-2 and TRBJ1-6; D is possibly TRBD1 (6 bases). The CDR3 runs to 18 residues. Germline assignment: CDR1 SGHAT and CDR2 FQNNGV. V was pared by 1 base and J by 8 bases, with 21 bases between. The CDR3 loop is CASSLGLGTPAADSPLHF. The CDR3 DNA sequence: TGTGCCAGCAGCTTAGGTCTAGGGACACCCGCGGCGGATTCACCCCTCCACTTT.

The chain has TRBV9 and TRBJ2-7, with 7 bases aligning to TRBD2. Trimming took 4 bases from V and 1 from J; bases not matched to a gene: 5. This CDR3 is built from 14 residues. CDR1 SGDLS and CDR2 YYNGEE come from the germline V gene. CDR3: CASSPTSVSYEQYF. In DNA form, the CDR3 reads TGTGCCAGCAGCCCAACTAGCGTGTCCTACGAGCAGTACTTC.